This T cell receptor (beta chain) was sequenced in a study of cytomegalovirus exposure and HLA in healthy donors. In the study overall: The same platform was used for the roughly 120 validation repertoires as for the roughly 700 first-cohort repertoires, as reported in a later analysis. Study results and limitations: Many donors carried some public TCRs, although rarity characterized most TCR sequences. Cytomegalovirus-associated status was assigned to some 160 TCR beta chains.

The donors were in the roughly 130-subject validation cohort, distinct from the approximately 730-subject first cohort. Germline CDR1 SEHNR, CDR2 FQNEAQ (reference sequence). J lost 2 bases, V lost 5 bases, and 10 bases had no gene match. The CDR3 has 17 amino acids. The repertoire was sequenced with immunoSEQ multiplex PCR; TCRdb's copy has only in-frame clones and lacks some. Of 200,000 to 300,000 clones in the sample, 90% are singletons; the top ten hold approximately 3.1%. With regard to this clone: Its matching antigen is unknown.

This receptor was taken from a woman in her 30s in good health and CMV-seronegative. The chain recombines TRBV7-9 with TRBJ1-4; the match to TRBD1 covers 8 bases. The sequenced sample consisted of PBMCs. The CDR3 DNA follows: TGTGCCAGCAGCCCAGGGACAGGCCGTCTGACTAATGAAAAACTGTTTTTT. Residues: CASSPGTGRLTNEKLFF.